The T cell receptor beta chain under discussion was sequenced for a study of T cell repertoires in cytomegalovirus infection (dated by TCRdb to the late 2010s). For context, the study as a whole: Donor HLA type was relevant to the analysis, as public TCR beta signatures indicated carriage of CMV infection together with the matching HLA type. The full study reports these points: The ex vivo response was dominated by HLA-C-restricted CMV-specific TCR beta clonotypes, and the single most frequent clonotype in two of eight donors was supplied by these HLA-C-restricted clonotypes. Carriers of CMV infection plus the relevant HLA type were discriminated by the cumulative frequency of public TCR beta family members in the study cohort and in an independent approximately 350-donor cohort.

TCRdb shows the sequencer as Illumina HiSeq 1500. In TCRdb, the public reads were trimmed at Q25 with fastp and aligned with MiXCR, with productive beta chains retained. One record per CDR3 amino acid sequence lists the most common genes and DNA. The table for this sample lists around 740,000 distinct CDR3 sequences; 35% of them were counted only once. The top ten hold 2.5% to 3.5% of the sample. Inclusive of the bounding cysteine and phenylalanine, the CDR3 is 13 residues long. CDR3 DNA only is kept here, 39 bases in frame from base 1. V and J lose 3 bases and 11 bases, and a span of 16 bases separates them. CDR1 and CDR2, per the germline V gene (reference sequence), are MNHEY and SMNVEV. This clonotype occurred a few times. No cognate antigen has been identified for it. No much larger clone is present one base from it, and per-base qualities are unavailable.

Sequencing was performed on PBMCs. The chain links TRBV27 with TRBJ1-1; a confident D gene designation cannot be given. This clonotype originated in a human donor in good health (CMV status not recorded). Some clones in this sample may be carry-over from other donors' samples. The CDR3 here reads CASSFQQRGTAFF. Here is the DNA: TGTGCCAGCAGTTTCCAACAGAGAGGTACCGCTTTCTTT.